This T cell receptor beta chain was obtained from a study of blood T cell repertoires in COVID-19. Overall study context: Sources were T cells, B-cell-depleted T cells, or PBMCs; the material itself was cDNA or gDNA.

Assay: immunoSEQ multiplex PCR; the TCRdb copy retains only in-frame clones and omits some. The sample includes about 160,000 clones, approximately 88% seen only once; the top ten take roughly 9%. CDR3 length: 15 amino acids. Germline CDR1 LGHDT, CDR2 YNNKEL (reference sequence). V was pared by 1 base and J by 8 bases, with 4 bases of the junction left unmatched. V and J are TRBV3-1 (or the pseudogene TRBV3-2) and TRBJ1-6; TRBD1 matches at 8 bases. This sequence originates from a woman aged 80 or over with active or convalescent COVID-19. Specimen: peripheral blood. The CDR3 loop is CASSQVTGGYSPLHF. CDR3 in DNA: TGTGCCAGCAGCCAAGTAACAGGGGGGTATTCACCCCTCCACTTT.